The 5 T cell receptor beta chains reported below all come from one sample, sequenced in a study of blood T cell repertoires in COVID-19. Some clones are missing from TCRdb's copy, which holds only in-frame ones; the method was immunoSEQ multiplex PCR. The top ten hold 5% to 6.5% of the sample, which has 30,000 to 40,000 clones, approximately 86% seen once. Sample: peripheral blood. These receptor sequences come from a woman of 80 years or more with active or convalescent COVID-19.

The chain recombines TRBV21-1 with TRBJ1-1; the DNA was not compared with TRBD1, the D call given in the table. TRBV21-1 is classified as a pseudogene. The CDR3 has 18 residues. DNA for the CDR3: TGTGCCAGCAGAGCCAGTGCACACTACACAGGGTGGAACACTGAAGCTTTCTTT. This sequence encodes CASRASAHYTGWNTEAFF.

A single count supports this clone. The CDR3 DNA reads TGCAGCGTACCTCCGGGACTAGCGGGAGGGCCGGGCAATGAGCAGTTCTTC. It translates to CSVPPGLAGGPGNEQFF. The rearrangement uses TRBV29-1 and TRBJ2-1, with 16 bases matching TRBD2. Germline CDR1 reads SQVTM; CDR2 reads ANQGSEA. The CDR3 is 17 residues long. V shed 6 bases, J shed 6 bases, and the junction held 11 bases outside the gene matches.

The rearrangement uses TRBV18 and TRBJ2-1; TRBD2 agrees at 9 bases. V gave up 2 bases and J gave up 0 bases; unmatched junction bases: 14. CDR1 KGHSH and CDR2 LQKENI come from the germline V gene. The CDR3 spans 20 residues. CDR3: CASSPYAGGGEGSSYNEQFF. The CDR3 nucleotides are TGTGCCAGCTCACCATACGCGGGAGGGGGAGAGGGGAGCTCCTACAATGAGCAGTTCTTC.

This sequence joins TRBV27 and TRBJ2-1; 10 bases match TRBD2. From germline, CDR1 is MNHEY and CDR2 SMNVEV (reference sequence). The CDR3 runs 15 residues. V lost 4 bases to trimming and J lost 10 bases; unmatched junction nucleotides: 10. This CDR3 reads CASSSSGRASGEQFF. The CDR3, as DNA: TGTGCCAGCAGTTCGAGCGGGAGGGCCTCTGGGGAGCAGTTCTTC.

The gene calls are TRBV9 and TRBJ2-5; 11 nucleotides align to TRBD2. Germline CDR1 SGDLS, CDR2 YYNGEE. After removal of 0 bases from V and 2 bases from J, the junction contained 3 bases not matched to a gene. This CDR3 is built from 16 residues. CDR3 residues: CASSVGLAGGQETQYF. The CDR3 coding sequence is TGTGCCAGCAGCGTAGGGCTAGCGGGGGGACAAGAGACCCAGTACTTC.